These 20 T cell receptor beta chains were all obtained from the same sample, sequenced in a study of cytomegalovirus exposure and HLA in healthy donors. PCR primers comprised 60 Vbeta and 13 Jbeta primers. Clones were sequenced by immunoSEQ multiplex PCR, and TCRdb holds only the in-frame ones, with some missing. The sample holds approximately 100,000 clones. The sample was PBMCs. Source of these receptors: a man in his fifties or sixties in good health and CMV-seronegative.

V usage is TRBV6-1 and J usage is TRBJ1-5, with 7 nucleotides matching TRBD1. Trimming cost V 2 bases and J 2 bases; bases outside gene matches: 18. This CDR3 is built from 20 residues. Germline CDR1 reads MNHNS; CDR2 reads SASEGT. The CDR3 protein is CASSEYYRGFANDGNQPQHF. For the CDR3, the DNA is TGTGCCAGCAGTGAATATTACAGGGGATTCGCGAATGACGGCAATCAGCCCCAGCATTTT.

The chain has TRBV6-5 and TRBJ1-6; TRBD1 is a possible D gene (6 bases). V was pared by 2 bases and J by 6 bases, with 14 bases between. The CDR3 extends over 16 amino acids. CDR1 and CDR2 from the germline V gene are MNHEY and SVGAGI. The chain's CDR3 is CASSYKGGWSNSPLHF. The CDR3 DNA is TGTGCCAGCAGTTACAAGGGGGGGTGGAGTAATTCACCCCTCCACTTT.

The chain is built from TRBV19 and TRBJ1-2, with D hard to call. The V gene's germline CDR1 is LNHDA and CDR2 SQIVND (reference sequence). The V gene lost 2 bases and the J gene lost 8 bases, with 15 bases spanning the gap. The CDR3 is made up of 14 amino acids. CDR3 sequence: CASSIRESLVGYTF. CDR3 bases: TGTGCCAGTAGTATAAGAGAAAGCCTAGTAGGCTACACCTTC. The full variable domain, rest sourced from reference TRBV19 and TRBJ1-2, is DGGITQSPKYLFRKEGQNVTLSCEQNLNHDAMYWYRQDPGQGLRLIYYSQIVNDFQKGDIAEGYSVSREKKESFPLTVTSAQKNPTAFYLCASSIRESLVGYTFGSGTRLTVV.

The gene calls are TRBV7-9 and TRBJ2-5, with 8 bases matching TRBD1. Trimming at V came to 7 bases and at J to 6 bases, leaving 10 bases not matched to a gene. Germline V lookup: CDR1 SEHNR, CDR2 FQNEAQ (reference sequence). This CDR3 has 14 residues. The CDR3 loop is CASTTTGVTKTQYF. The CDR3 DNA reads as TGTGCCAGCACCACGACAGGGGTCACGAAGACCCAGTACTTC. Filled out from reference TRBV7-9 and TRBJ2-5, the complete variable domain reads DTGVSQNPRHKITKRGQNVTFRCDPISEHNRLYWYRQTLGQGPEFLTYFQNEAQLEKSRLLSDRFSAERPKGSFSTLEIQRTEQGDSAMYLCASTTTGVTKTQYFGPGTRLLVL.

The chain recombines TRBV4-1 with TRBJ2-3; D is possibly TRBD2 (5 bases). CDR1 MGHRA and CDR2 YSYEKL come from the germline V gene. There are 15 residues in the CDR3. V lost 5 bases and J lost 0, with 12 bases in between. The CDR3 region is CASSRDPGSTDTQYF. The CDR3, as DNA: TGCGCCAGCAGCAGGGATCCGGGAAGCACAGATACGCAGTATTTT.

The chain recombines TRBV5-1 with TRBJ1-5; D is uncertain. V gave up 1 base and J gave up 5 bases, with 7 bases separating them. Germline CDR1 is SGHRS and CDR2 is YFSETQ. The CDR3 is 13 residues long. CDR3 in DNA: TGCGCCAGCAGCTTGTACGGGGATCAGCCCCAGCATTTT. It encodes CASSLYGDQPQHF.

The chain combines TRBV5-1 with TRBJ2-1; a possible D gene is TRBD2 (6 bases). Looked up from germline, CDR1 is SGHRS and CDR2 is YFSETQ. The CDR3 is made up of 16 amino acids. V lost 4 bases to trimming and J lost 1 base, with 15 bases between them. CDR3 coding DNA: TGCGCCAGCAGCCCAGGCCCGAGCGGGTCCTACAATGAGCAGTTCTTC. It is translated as CASSPGPSGSYNEQFF.

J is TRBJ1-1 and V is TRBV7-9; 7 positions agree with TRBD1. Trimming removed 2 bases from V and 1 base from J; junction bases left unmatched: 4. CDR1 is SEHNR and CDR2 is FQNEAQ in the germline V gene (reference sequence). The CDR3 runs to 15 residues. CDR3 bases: TGTGCCAGCAGCTTACGTAGGACAGGGAACACTGAAGCTTTCTTT. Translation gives CASSLRRTGNTEAFF.

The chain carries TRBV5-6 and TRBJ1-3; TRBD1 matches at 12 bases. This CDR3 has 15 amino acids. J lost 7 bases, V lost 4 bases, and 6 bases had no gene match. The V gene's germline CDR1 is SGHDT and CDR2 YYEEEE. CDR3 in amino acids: CASSRDRGLVNTIYF. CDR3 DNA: TGTGCCAGCAGCCGGGACAGGGGGCTTGTCAACACCATATATTTT.

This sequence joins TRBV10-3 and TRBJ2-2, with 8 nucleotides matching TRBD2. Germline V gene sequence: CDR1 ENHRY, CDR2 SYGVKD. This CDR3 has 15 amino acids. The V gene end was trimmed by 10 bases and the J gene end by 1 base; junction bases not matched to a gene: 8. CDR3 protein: CATTTLAENTGELFF. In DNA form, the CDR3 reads TGTGCCACCACTACACTAGCGGAGAACACCGGGGAGCTGTTTTTT.

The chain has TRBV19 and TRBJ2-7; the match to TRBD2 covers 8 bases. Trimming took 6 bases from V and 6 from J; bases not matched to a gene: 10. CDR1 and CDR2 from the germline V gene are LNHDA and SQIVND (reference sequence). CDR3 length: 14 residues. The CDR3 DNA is TGTGCCAGTAGATCAGCGGGAGAGGGGAGCGAGCAGTACTTC. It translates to CASRSAGEGSEQYF. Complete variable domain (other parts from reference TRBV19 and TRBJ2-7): DGGITQSPKYLFRKEGQNVTLSCEQNLNHDAMYWYRQDPGQGLRLIYYSQIVNDFQKGDIAEGYSVSREKKESFPLTVTSAQKNPTAFYLCASRSAGEGSEQYFGPGTRLTVT.

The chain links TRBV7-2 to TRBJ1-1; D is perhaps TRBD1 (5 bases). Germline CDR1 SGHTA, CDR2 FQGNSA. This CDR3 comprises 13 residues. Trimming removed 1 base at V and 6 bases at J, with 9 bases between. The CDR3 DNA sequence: TGTGCCAGCAGCTTAGTTCGGGGGGCTGAAGCTTTCTTT. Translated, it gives CASSLVRGAEAFF.

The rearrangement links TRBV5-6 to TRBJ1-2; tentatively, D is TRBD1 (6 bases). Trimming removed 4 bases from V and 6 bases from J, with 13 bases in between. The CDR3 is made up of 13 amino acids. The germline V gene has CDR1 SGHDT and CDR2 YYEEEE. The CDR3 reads CASSRTGTHGYTF. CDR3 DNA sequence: TGTGCCAGCAGCCGAACAGGGACCCATGGCTACACCTTC.

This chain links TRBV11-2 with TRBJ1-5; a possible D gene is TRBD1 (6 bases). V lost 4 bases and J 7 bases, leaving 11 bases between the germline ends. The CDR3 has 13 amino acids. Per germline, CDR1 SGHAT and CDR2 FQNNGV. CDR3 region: CASSSGVNQPQHF. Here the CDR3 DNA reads TGTGCCAGCAGCTCAGGGGTCAACCAGCCCCAGCATTTT.

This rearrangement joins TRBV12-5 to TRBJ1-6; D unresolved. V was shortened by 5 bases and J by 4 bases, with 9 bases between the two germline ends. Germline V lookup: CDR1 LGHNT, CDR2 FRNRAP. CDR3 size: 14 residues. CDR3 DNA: TGTGCTAGTGGTGATACGGGATATAATTCACCCCTCCACTTT. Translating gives CASGDTGYNSPLHF.

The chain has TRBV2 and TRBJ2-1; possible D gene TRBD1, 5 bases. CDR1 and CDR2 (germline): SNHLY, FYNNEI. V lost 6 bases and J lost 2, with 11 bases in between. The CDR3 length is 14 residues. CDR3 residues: CASRTTATYNEQFF. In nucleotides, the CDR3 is TGTGCCAGCAGGACGACAGCAACCTACAATGAGCAGTTCTTC.

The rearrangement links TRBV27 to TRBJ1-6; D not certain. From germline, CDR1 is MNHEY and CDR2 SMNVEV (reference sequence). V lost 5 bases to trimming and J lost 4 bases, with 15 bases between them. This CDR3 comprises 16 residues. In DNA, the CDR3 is TGTGCCAGCAGTCCTTCGACCGGAGAATATAATTCACCCCTCCACTTT. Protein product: CASSPSTGEYNSPLHF.

CDR3: CSVEAVRQGANYGYTF. DNA for the CDR3: TGCAGCGTTGAAGCGGTCCGACAGGGGGCGAACTATGGCTACACCTTC. The chain employs TRBV29-1 and TRBJ1-2; 10 bases are shared with TRBD1. V was clipped by 1 base and J by 2 bases; unmatched bases: 7. Looked up from germline, CDR1 is SQVTM and CDR2 is ANQGSEA. This CDR3 contains 16 residues.

The CDR3, as DNA: TGTGCCAGTAGTCCCTCCCCCAATTCACCCCTCCACTTT. This gives the protein CASSPSPNSPLHF. This chain joins TRBV19 and TRBJ1-6; D uncertain. V was clipped by 5 bases and J by 7 bases, with 9 bases between them. The CDR3 length is 13 residues. Germline V CDR1 and CDR2: LNHDA, SQIVND (reference sequence).

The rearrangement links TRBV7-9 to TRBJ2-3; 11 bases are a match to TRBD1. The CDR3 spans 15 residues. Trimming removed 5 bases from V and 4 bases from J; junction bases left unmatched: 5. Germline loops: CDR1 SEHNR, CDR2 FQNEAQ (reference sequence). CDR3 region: CASSEGTGGSDTQYF. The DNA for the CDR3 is TGTGCCAGCAGCGAGGGGACAGGGGGGTCAGATACGCAGTATTTT.